Reported below is one T cell receptor beta chain. This sample is drawn from a study of shared clonotypes between healthy human individuals. The donors, healthy adults who were HIV-negative, had experienced no recent acute infections or vaccinations. The table came from immunoSEQ multiplex PCR; TCRdb's copy has only in-frame clones and leaves some out. Of approximately 2,300,000 clones listed, roughly 92% are singletons. This receptor was taken from a man aged 18 to 30 in good health. Some clones in this sample may be carry-over from other donors' samples. Sequences were obtained from naive CD4+ T cells from PBMCs. As for subset: CD45RA+ positively selected.

CDR3 residues: CASSGRGRSNTEAFF. In DNA, the CDR3 is TGTGCCAGCAGCGGGAGAGGACGTAGTAACACTGAAGCTTTCTTT. This chain joins TRBV2 and TRBJ1-1; D call uncertain. V was trimmed by 6 bases and J by 2 bases, leaving 16 bases between them. There are 15 residues in the CDR3. Germline assignment: CDR1 SNHLY and CDR2 FYNNEI.